The rows below give T cell receptor beta chains drawn from one sample of a study of T-cell reconstitution after alpha-beta-depleted transplantation in children. TCRdb itself ran the PCR reads through MiXCR, one entry per CDR3 protein. Counted here are about 200,000 distinct CDR3 sequences, 7.5% to 9.5% occurring once; the ten biggest clones make up under 40%. The sequenced sample was PBMCs, mostly from graft donor cells, obtained 360 days after TCRalphabeta/CD19-depleted stem cell transplant. The receptors derive from a male patient under 10 years old who had a stem cell transplant for acute myeloid leukemia, so the T cells may come from the graft donor. The CDR3 runs from the conserved cysteine through the conserved F or W. A D gene is named only where the DNA matches it firmly. Only some rows state a clone size, as once, few, many or a class for expanded clones.

V gene	D gene	clone size	J gene	CDR3 DNA	CDR3 protein
TRBV4-2	NA	few	TRBJ2-7	TGTGCCAGCAGCCCCACTGATCAGGGGGGTCCCTACGAGCAGTACTTC	CASSPTDQGGPYEQYF
TRBV5-1	TRBD1	NA	TRBJ1-5	TGCGCCAGCAGCTCGACGGAAGGGGTATTTACAGGGGGTACCGTTGTGGGGTTTTGTCAGCCCCAGCATTTT	CASSSTEGVFTGGTVVGFCQPQHF
TRBV12-3/TRBV12-4	TRBD1	many	TRBJ2-1	TGTGCCAGCAGAGACAGGGGTAGCTACAATGAGCAGTTCTTC	CASRDRGSYNEQFF
TRBV12-3/TRBV12-4	NA	NA	TRBJ2-5	TGTGCCAGCAGCCCTAAGTTGCGGTCCCAAGAGACCCAGTACTTC	CASSPKLRSQETQYF
TRBV5-1	TRBD2	NA	TRBJ2-3	TGCGCCAGCAGCTTGGATAGCGGGAGGCTCACAGATACGCAGTATTTT	CASSLDSGRLTDTQYF
TRBV5-1	NA	many	TRBJ1-1	TGCGCCAGCAGCACCTTTTGGACGGCCAACACTGAAGCTTTCTTT	CASSTFWTANTEAFF
TRBV7-2	NA	many	TRBJ1-2	TGTGCCAGCAGCCCGACAGCCTATGGCTACACCTTC	CASSPTAYGYTF
TRBV29-1	NA	NA	TRBJ1-5	TGCAGCGTTGGGGGAACGGGCAATCAGCCCCAGCATTTT	CSVGGTGNQPQHF
TRBV6-5	NA	few	TRBJ1-2	TGTGCCAGCAGTTACTCTGAATTTACTGGCTATGGCTACACCTTC	CASSYSEFTGYGYTF
TRBV6-1	NA	few	TRBJ2-1	TGTGCCAGCAGTGTGGCTCCCGGGACTCGCTCCTACAATGAGCAGTTCTTC	CASSVAPGTRSYNEQFF
TRBV5-1	NA	many	TRBJ2-3	TGCGCCAGCAGCTTGGACATGACAGGCCCCACAGATACGCAGTATTTT	CASSLDMTGPTDTQYF
TRBV7-2	TRBD1	few	TRBJ2-3	TGTGCCAGCAGCTTCAACACAGGGGCCCGGTCAGATACGCAGTATTTT	CASSFNTGARSDTQYF
TRBV5-1	TRBD2	NA	TRBJ2-3	TGCGCCAGCAGCTCTACTAGCGGGGGGGGCACGAATACGCAGTATTTT	CASSSTSGGGTNTQYF
TRBV11-2	NA	NA	TRBJ2-7	TGTGCCAGCAGCTTAGAAACGTACTACGAGCAGTACTTC	CASSLETYYEQYF
TRBV5-1	NA	NA	TRBJ2-7	TGCGCCAGCAGCCCGGACCGGAACTACGAGCAGTACTTC	CASSPDRNYEQYF
TRBV5-5	NA	many	TRBJ2-1	TGTGCCAGCAGCTTGGCTCTAGCTTTCTCCTACAATGAGCAGTTCTTC	CASSLALAFSYNEQFF
TRBV20-1	NA	NA	TRBJ2-7	TGCAGTGCTAGATCAGACAGCTACGAGCAGTACTTC	CSARSDSYEQYF
TRBV12-5	TRBD2	many	TRBJ2-3	TGTGCTAGTGGTTTGGTAGGTAGCGGGGACGACACAGATACGCAGTATTTT	CASGLVGSGDDTDTQYF
TRBV12-3/TRBV12-4	NA	NA	TRBJ2-5	TGTGCCAGCAGTTTTGACATACTGACCCAGTACTTC	CASSFDILTQYF
TRBV20-1	NA	many	TRBJ1-1	TGCAGTGCCCGCGGAGCCTCTGAAGCTTTCTTT	CSARGASEAFF
TRBV15	NA	many	TRBJ1-4	TGTGCCACCAGCAGATTGCCTGCAACTAATGAAAAACTGTTTTTT	CATSRLPATNEKLFF
TRBV5-1	NA	many	TRBJ2-5	TGCGCCAGCAGCTTGGGGAACCCCCAAGAGACCCAGTACTTC	CASSLGNPQETQYF
TRBV24-1	TRBD1	many	TRBJ2-1	TGTGCCACCAGTGATTCAGCTACTACAGGGGGTGAGCAGTTCTTC	CATSDSATTGGEQFF
TRBV7-3	NA	NA	TRBJ1-6	TGTGCCAGCAGCTTAAGAAGGGGGGTAAATTCACCCCTCCACTTT	CASSLRRGVNSPLHF
TRBV12-3/TRBV12-4	TRBD1	many	TRBJ2-5	TGTGCCAGCAGTTTATCTGGGACAGAAGAGACCCAGTACTTC	CASSLSGTEETQYF
TRBV28	TRBD1	many	TRBJ1-4	TGTGCCAGCAGTTTATTCGCGACAGGGGATATGCGTGAAAAACTGTTTTTT	CASSLFATGDMREKLFF
TRBV5-1	NA	NA	TRBJ2-7	TGCGCCAGCAATCGAGGAACAGGGAAAAGCTACGAGCAGTACTTC	CASNRGTGKSYEQYF
TRBV29-1	NA	many	TRBJ2-1	TGCAGCGTTGAAGTGCGGTTAACAGGCAATGAGCAGTTCTTC	CSVEVRLTGNEQFF
TRBV5-1	TRBD1	NA	TRBJ1-6	TGCGCCAGCAGCTCGACAGGGAAATCACCCCTCCACTTT	CASSSTGKSPLHF
TRBV7-2	NA	few	TRBJ2-7	TGTGCCAGCAGCCCAGCCCCCATTAGCTCCTACGAGCAGTACTTC	CASSPAPISSYEQYF
TRBV2	NA	few	TRBJ2-5	TGTGCCAGCAGTGATAGCCTGGGACAAGAGACCCAGTACTTC	CASSDSLGQETQYF
TRBV19	TRBD1	few	TRBJ2-2	TGTGCCAGTACCATCACAGGGGGGCTTTACACCGGGGAGCTGTTTTTT	CASTITGGLYTGELFF
TRBV15	TRBD2	many	TRBJ2-3	TGTGCCACCAGCAGAGATACGACTAGCGGGAGATATGCGCAGTATTTT	CATSRDTTSGRYAQYF
TRBV7-2	TRBD2	once	TRBJ2-2	TGTGCCAGCAGAGCCGGGACTAGCTTCACCGGGGAGCTGTTTTTT	CASRAGTSFTGELFF
TRBV9	TRBD1	few	TRBJ1-5	TGTGCCAGCAGCCCACCGGGACAGGGCGGCCATCAGCCCCAGCATTTT	CASSPPGQGGHQPQHF
TRBV12-3/TRBV12-4	TRBD2	few	TRBJ2-7	TGTGCCAGCAGTCTAGGGGGGTTACTAGCGGGAAACTACGAGCAGTACTTC	CASSLGGLLAGNYEQYF
TRBV20-1	NA	many	TRBJ2-1	TGCAGTGCTACCGGACAGAGGACTTACAATGAGCAGTTCTTC	CSATGQRTYNEQFF
TRBV12-3/TRBV12-4	TRBD1	NA	TRBJ1-1	TGTGCCAGCAGTCCGGACAGGGTGGGAGGAAGTACTGAAGCTTTCTTT	CASSPDRVGGSTEAFF
TRBV5-5	TRBD1	many	TRBJ2-1	TGTGCCACCGCGGACAGGGGTATTGAGCAGTTCTTC	CATADRGIEQFF
TRBV7-2	NA	many	TRBJ2-2	TGTGCCAGCAGCTTAGCTAGCACCGGGGAGCTGTTTTTT	CASSLASTGELFF
TRBV12-3/TRBV12-4	TRBD2	many	TRBJ2-3	TGTGCCAGCAGTTCAAGCGGGAACCCAGATACGCAGTATTTT	CASSSSGNPDTQYF